These T cell receptor beta chains were read from a single sample in a study of cytomegalovirus exposure and HLA in healthy donors. Here immunoSEQ multiplex PCR was the method, and the copy in TCRdb shows in-frame clones only, minus some. The data show roughly 100,000 clones, roughly four fifths seen once. Source material: PBMCs. The receptor source for this set is a man aged 50-60 years in good health and CMV-seronegative. Both conserved end residues are part of each CDR3. The D gene is left open where the match is weak. Clone size is shown for a subset of rows, as once, few, many or a class of expanded clone.

-	TRBV7-3	TRBJ1-1	-	CASSITGLGGTEAFF
-	TRBV15	TRBJ1-1	-	CATSRSVFDTEAFF
TRBD2	TRBV29-1	TRBJ2-3	-	CSVEETSGSTDTQYF
TRBD1	TRBV27	TRBJ1-2	once	CASSRAGGLSSHGYTF
-	TRBV20-1	TRBJ2-1	few	CSAKTYNEQFF
TRBD1	TRBV9	TRBJ1-4	-	CASSVETGVGEKLFF
TRBD1	TRBV6-5	TRBJ1-1	-	CASSYAQGPTEAFF
-	TRBV18	TRBJ1-1	-	CASAPEGFTEAFF
TRBD1	TRBV27	TRBJ1-4	-	CASSFNRGRGEKLFF
TRBD1	TRBV5-6	TRBJ1-2	once	CASSSGQARGYTF
TRBD2	TRBV7-9	TRBJ2-7	once	CSSTAGAYEQYF
-	TRBV6-1	TRBJ1-5	-	CASSGLDRSNQPQHF
TRBD1	TRBV6-6	TRBJ2-3	-	CASSYSRQGADTQYF
-	TRBV4-2	TRBJ1-1	-	CASSHAITRGVTEAFF
-	TRBV4-3	TRBJ2-5	few	CASSQGTAQETQYF
-	TRBV10-2	TRBJ2-3	-	CATQMGATTDTQYF
-	TRBV28	TRBJ2-2	-	CASSSSGQGITRELFF
TRBD1	TRBV9	TRBJ1-5	-	CASSGGGTASNQPQHF
-	TRBV4-2	TRBJ1-1	-	CASSQDRLDMGLSTEAFF
TRBD2	TRBV2	TRBJ2-3	-	CASSGTSGDTDTQYF
TRBD1	TRBV7-8	TRBJ2-7	-	CASGRQGLPYEQYF
TRBD1	TRBV18	TRBJ1-6	once	CASSPGRGQSPLHF
-	TRBV6-6	TRBJ2-1	few	CASHVSASYNEQFF
-	TRBV19	TRBJ1-1	-	CASTGGSRSEAFF
-	TRBV4-1	TRBJ1-2	-	CASSQAQEGLDYGYTF
-	TRBV6-1	TRBJ2-7	-	CASSEDRRFGEQYF
-	TRBV7-9	TRBJ1-1	-	CASRPAAAGPSTEAFF
TRBD1	TRBV5-4	TRBJ1-2	-	CASSPGTGNGYTF
TRBD1	TRBV14	TRBJ2-1	few	CASSQYRGLHNEQFF
TRBD2	TRBV5-1	TRBJ2-3	-	CASTPGTSGGYTDTQYF
-	TRBV27	TRBJ2-7	once	CASSLPKTYEQYF
TRBD1	TRBV4-1	TRBJ1-3	-	CASSQVARGKGNTIYF
-	TRBV6-1	TRBJ1-1	-	CASTPGHRNTEAFF
-	TRBV7-8	TRBJ2-7	-	CASSFSGPYEQYF
-	TRBV2	TRBJ2-3	-	CASSEQGQGQSDTQYF
TRBD1	TRBV6-1	TRBJ2-4	once	CASRQGIAKNIQYF
TRBD1	TRBV18	TRBJ2-2	-	CASSSQGAGNTGELFF
-	TRBV25-1	TRBJ1-2	-	CASSEFQGTEYGYTF
-	TRBV10-2	TRBJ1-1	-	CASSESEGSEAFF
TRBD2	TRBV7-2	TRBJ2-3	-	CASSARTSGGGDTQYF
-	TRBV5-4	TRBJ2-3	-	CASSPRATVTDTQYF
-	TRBV27	TRBJ2-1	-	CASSFGDASHNEQFF
-	TRBV30	TRBJ1-1	-	CAWSRGILGTEAFF
-	TRBV4-1	TRBJ2-1	-	CASSHRNRGLNSNEQFF
-	TRBV7-9	TRBJ1-3	-	CASSTRSTGVSGNTIYF
TRBD1	TRBV6-6	TRBJ2-3	-	CASRPGTVADTQYF
-	TRBV5-1	TRBJ2-5	-	CASSLRISGYQETQYF